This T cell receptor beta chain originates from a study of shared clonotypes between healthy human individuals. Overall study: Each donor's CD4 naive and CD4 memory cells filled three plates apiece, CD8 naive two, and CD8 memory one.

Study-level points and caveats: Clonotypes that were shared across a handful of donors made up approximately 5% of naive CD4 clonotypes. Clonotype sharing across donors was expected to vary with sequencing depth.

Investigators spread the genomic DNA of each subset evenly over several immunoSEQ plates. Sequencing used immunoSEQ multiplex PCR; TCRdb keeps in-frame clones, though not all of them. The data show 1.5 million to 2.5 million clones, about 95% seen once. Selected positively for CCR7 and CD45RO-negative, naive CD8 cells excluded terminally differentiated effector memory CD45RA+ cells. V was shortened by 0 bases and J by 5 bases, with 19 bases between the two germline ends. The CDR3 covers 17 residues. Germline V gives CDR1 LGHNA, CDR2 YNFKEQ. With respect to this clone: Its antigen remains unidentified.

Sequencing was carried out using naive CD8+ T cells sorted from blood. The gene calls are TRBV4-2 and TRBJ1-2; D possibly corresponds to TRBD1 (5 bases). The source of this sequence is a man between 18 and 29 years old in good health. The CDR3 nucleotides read TGTGCCAGCAGCCAAGAGTTGGGAGAGCAGGGAAGGTATGGCTACACCTTC. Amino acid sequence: CASSQELGEQGRYGYTF.